The 14 T cell receptor beta chains reported below all come from one sample, sequenced in a study of T cell repertoires in cytomegalovirus infection. Each CDR3 protein is one row after TCRdb ran MiXCR on the reads. The repertoire includes about 740,000 distinct CDR3 sequences, around 30% of them detected once, and about 20% sits in the top ten. No antigen has been assigned to these receptors. The sample in question was cultured PBMCs, obtained from culture after CMV antigen stimulation. Receptors originate from a human donor in good health (CMV status not recorded). Some clones in this sample may be carry-over from other donors' samples.

The V call is TRBV28, the J call TRBJ2-7; TRBD2 matches 11 bases. This CDR3 region has 16 residues. Germline V gene sequence: CDR1 MDHEN, CDR2 SYDVKM. V gave up 3 bases and J gave up 6 bases; unmatched junction bases: 10. The CDR3 coding sequence is TGTGCCAGCAGTTTCTTCCGATTAGCGGGGGGGCGCGAGCAGTACTTC. Amino acids: CASSFFRLAGGREQYF.

The chain links TRBV20-1 to TRBJ2-7; D is unresolved. The V and J ends lost 3 bases and 4 bases respectively, with 13 bases between them. Germline V gene sequence: CDR1 DFQATT, CDR2 SNEGSKA (reference sequence). The CDR3 covers 13 residues. The CDR3 nucleotides are TGCAGTGCTAGCGTCCCGGCAGATTACGAGCAGTACTTC. Protein sequence: CSASVPADYEQYF.

There are a few counts of this clonotype. The chain combines TRBV6-1 with TRBJ2-3; unclear D gene. Germline V gives CDR1 MNHNS, CDR2 SASEGT. There are 9 residues in the CDR3. The germline V and J ends were trimmed by 7 bases and 4 bases, with 0 bases remaining between them. Here the CDR3 reads CASTDTQYF. The CDR3 coding sequence is TGTGCCAGCACAGATACGCAGTATTTT.

This chain joins TRBV5-5 and TRBJ1-6; tentative D call: TRBD1 (6 bases). Germline assignment: CDR1 SGHKS and CDR2 YYEKEE (reference sequence). The CDR3 length is 15 residues. Between the trimmed V and J ends, which lost 1 base and 10 bases, there was a span of 15 bases. DNA for the CDR3: TGTGCCAGCAGCTTGTACGTCGGACAGAGCTCACCCCTCCACTTT. Its protein is CASSLYVGQSSPLHF.

This rearrangement joins TRBV10-3 to TRBJ2-7; D unresolved. Germline CDR1 ENHRY, CDR2 SYGVKD. Trimming left V 6 bases short and J 2 bases short, with 8 bases between. This CDR3 spans 12 amino acids. In nucleotides, the CDR3 is TGTGCCATCAGCGCAGCCACCTACGAGCAGTACTTC. Protein: CAISAATYEQYF.

In this sample, this clonotype turned up many times. The V gene is TRBV7-8, the J gene TRBJ2-4, with a possible D match to TRBD2 (6 bases). This CDR3 is built from 13 residues. The germline gives CDR1 SGHVS, CDR2 FQNEAQ. V shed 3 bases and J shed 6 bases, with 9 bases lying between them. In nucleotides, the CDR3 is TGTGCCAGCAGCTTGAGAGCGGGAAACATTCAGTACTTC. Translation: CASSLRAGNIQYF.

There are a few counts of this clonotype. V is TRBV10-3 and J is TRBJ2-7; 8 bases map to TRBD2. With V trimmed by 4 bases and J by 2 bases, 16 bases remained unmatched. The CDR3 totals 18 residues. Germline CDR1 reads ENHRY; CDR2 reads SYGVKD. The CDR3 DNA is TGTGCCATCAGTGGGTCTCCACTCGCGGGAGGCCATGCCTACGAGCAGTACTTC. It codes for CAISGSPLAGGHAYEQYF.

The CDR3 DNA is TGTGCCAGCAGCCGAGGGACTAGGAGCACCTACAATGAGCAGTTCTTC. Protein sequence: CASSRGTRSTYNEQFF. The rearrangement links TRBV6-1 to TRBJ2-1, with 8 bases matching TRBD2. Unmatched junction bases numbered 9, after V lost 6 bases and J lost 2 bases. The germline CDR1 and CDR2 sequences are MNHNS and SASEGT. The CDR3 runs to 16 residues.

The CDR3 region is CASSLGLFSQETQYF. CDR3 coding DNA: TGTGCCAGCAGCTTGGGACTATTTTCGCAAGAGACCCAGTACTTC. V usage is TRBV5-4 and J usage is TRBJ2-5; D possibly corresponds to TRBD2 (5 bases). Germline V gene lookup returns CDR1 SGHNT and CDR2 YYREEE (reference sequence). The length of the CDR3 is 15 residues. V gave up 0 bases and J gave up 2 bases, with 11 bases separating them.

This clonotype was observed a few times. The rearrangement uses TRBV6-6 and TRBJ1-5, with D perhaps matching TRBD1 (6 bases). The CDR3 contains 15 residues. Trimming left V 10 bases short and J 5 bases short, with 21 bases between. Germline loops: CDR1 MNHNY, CDR2 SVGAGI (reference sequence). The CDR3 sequence: CAIAWGGLVDQPQHF. For the CDR3, the DNA is TGTGCCATAGCATGGGGGGGGCTAGTGGATCAGCCCCAGCATTTT.

The chain couples TRBV12-3 or TRBV12-4 to TRBJ1-5; 7 bases are shared with TRBD1. This CDR3 is built from 13 residues. V gave up 6 bases and J gave up 6 bases; unmatched junction bases: 5. The CDR3 DNA follows: TGTGCCAGCAGCGACAGGGTTCCTCAGCCCCAGCATTTT. This translates into CASSDRVPQPQHF.

The sample holds a few counts of this clonotype. This rearrangement joins TRBV6-6 to TRBJ2-7; TRBD1 aligns across 7 bases. The germline CDR1 and CDR2 sequences are MNHNY and SVGAGI (reference sequence). This CDR3 region has 14 residues. J gave up 3 bases and V 2 bases, and 4 bases lay outside the gene matches. CDR3 sequence (DNA): TGTGCCAGCAGTTACCTGACAGGGAGCTACGAGCAGTACTTC. This encodes CASSYLTGSYEQYF.

V and J are TRBV29-1 and TRBJ2-1; D call uncertain. Trimming took 0 bases from V and 0 from J, leaving 9 bases between them. The germline V gene encodes CDR1 SQVTM and CDR2 ANQGSEA. CDR3 size: 15 residues. The DNA for the CDR3 is TGCAGCGTTGAAGATAACCGCAGCTCCTACAATGAGCAGTTCTTC. The encoded protein is CSVEDNRSSYNEQFF.

The chain uses TRBV9 and TRBJ2-1; 13 bases fit TRBD2. V was clipped by 4 bases and J by 4 bases; unmatched bases: 5. CDR1 and CDR2 (germline): SGDLS, YYNGEE. The CDR3 extends over 16 amino acids. The DNA for the CDR3 is TGTGCCAGCAGCATCGGGACTAGCGGGACGTACAATGAGCAGTTCTTC. Translated: CASSIGTSGTYNEQFF.